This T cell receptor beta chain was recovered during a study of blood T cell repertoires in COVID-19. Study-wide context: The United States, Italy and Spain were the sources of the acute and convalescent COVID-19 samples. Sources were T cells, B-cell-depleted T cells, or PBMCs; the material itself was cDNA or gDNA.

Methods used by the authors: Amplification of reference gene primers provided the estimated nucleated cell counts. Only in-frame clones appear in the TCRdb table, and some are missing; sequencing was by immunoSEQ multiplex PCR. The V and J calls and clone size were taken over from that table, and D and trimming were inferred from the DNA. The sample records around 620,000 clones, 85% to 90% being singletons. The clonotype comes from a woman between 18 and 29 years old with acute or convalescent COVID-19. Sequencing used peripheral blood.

This CDR3 reads CASYRQGTYGYTF. The CDR3 DNA follows: TGTGCCAGCTACCGACAGGGGACCTATGGCTACACCTTC. V is TRBV6-5 and J is TRBJ1-2, with 8 bases lining up with TRBD1. Germline V CDR1 and CDR2: MNHEY, SVGAGI. The length of the CDR3 is 13 residues. Trimming at V came to 8 bases and at J to 4 bases, leaving 6 bases not matched to a gene.